What follows are 28 T cell receptor beta chains derived from one specimen sequenced in a study of blood T cell repertoires in COVID-19. Assay used: immunoSEQ multiplex PCR; TCRdb lists only in-frame clones, some missing. The sample lists roughly 200,000 clones, less than 90% occurring once. Sequencing was done on a sample of peripheral blood. Receptors were obtained from a human donor in a cohort sampled during active COVID-19.

V and J are TRBV28 and TRBJ2-3; a possible D gene is TRBD1 (6 bases). Germline V gene data show CDR1 as MDHEN and CDR2 as SYDVKM. There are 12 residues in the CDR3. V shed 11 bases and J shed 4 bases, with 13 bases lying between them. The CDR3, as DNA: TGTGCCTTCGGCAGGGGCGCAGATACGCAGTATTTT. The encoded protein is CAFGRGADTQYF. The entire variable domain, with the rest obtained from reference TRBV28 and TRBJ2-3, is as follows: DVKVTQSSRYLVKRTGEKVFLECVQDMDHENMFWYRQDPGLGLRLIYFSYDVKMKEKGDIPEGYSVSREKKERFSLILESASTNQTSMYLCAFGRGADTQYFGPGTRLTVL.

The gene calls are TRBV30 and TRBJ2-3; unclear D gene. Trimming removed 3 bases from V and 2 bases from J, with 6 bases in between. The germline gives CDR1 GTSNPN, CDR2 SVGIG (reference sequence). This CDR3 has 12 residues. The CDR3 loop reads CAWSPFTDTQYF. In DNA form, the CDR3 reads TGTGCCTGGAGCCCCTTCACAGATACGCAGTATTTT.

The J gene is TRBJ1-2, the V gene TRBV5-5; 9 bases are shared with TRBD1. Losses at the gene ends were 0 bases for V and 3 bases for J; bases not matched to a gene: 3. The CDR3 totals 15 residues. The germline CDR1 and CDR2 sequences are SGHKS and YYEKEE (reference sequence). CDR3: CASSLGQGVDYGYTF. CDR3 nucleotides: TGTGCCAGCAGCTTGGGACAGGGGGTTGACTATGGCTACACCTTC.

The chain uses TRBV7-3 and TRBJ1-6; perhaps TRBD1 as D (5 bases). Germline V lookup: CDR1 SGHTA, CDR2 FQGTGA. CDR3 length: 15 residues. V was cut by 5 bases and J by 7 bases, with 15 bases left in between. The DNA for the CDR3 is TGTGCCAGCAGCCCGAACGGGGGTCTGAATTCACCCCTCCACTTT. Amino acids: CASSPNGGLNSPLHF.

The V gene is TRBV6-5, the J gene TRBJ2-5; no definite D call. Germline V gives CDR1 MNHEY, CDR2 SVGAGI. The CDR3 loop spans 15 amino acids. Trimming removed 6 bases at V and 2 bases at J, with 16 bases between. The CDR3 region has the DNA TGTGCCAGCAGCCGGGTAGCCCCTCCACAAGAGACCCAGTACTTC. The encoded protein is CASSRVAPPQETQYF.

This clone has at least ten counts. The rearrangement links TRBV19 to TRBJ2-7, with D perhaps matching TRBD2 (5 bases). V was shortened by 3 bases and J by 5 bases, with 14 bases between the two germline ends. Germline assignment: CDR1 LNHDA and CDR2 SQIVND (reference sequence). The CDR3 length is 14 residues. The DNA for the CDR3 is TGTGCCAGTAGTATGGGGTTAGCGCCGAACGAGCAGTACTTC. Its protein product is CASSMGLAPNEQYF.

The chain carries TRBV2 and TRBJ1-1; 10 bases are shared with TRBD1. In germline, CDR1 is SNHLY, CDR2 FYNNEI. V lost 0 bases to trimming and J lost 10 bases; unmatched junction nucleotides: 8. This CDR3 comprises 15 residues. CDR3 region: CASSEALWTGGRAFF. The DNA for the CDR3 is TGTGCCAGCAGTGAAGCGCTCTGGACAGGGGGACGAGCTTTCTTT.

This sequence joins TRBV25-1 and TRBJ1-6; 8 bases fit TRBD1. The CDR3 consists of 14 residues. Trimming cost V 6 bases and J 7 bases; bases outside gene matches: 5. Germline V gene sequence: CDR1 MGHDK, CDR2 SYGVNS. The CDR3 region has the DNA TGTGCCAGCAGCGGACAGGGTACGAATTCACCCCTCCACTTT. Protein: CASSGQGTNSPLHF.

This chain links TRBV28 with TRBJ1-1, with TRBD1 matching over 10 bases. Unmatched junction bases numbered 9, after V lost 5 bases and J lost 3 bases. Germline V gene lookup returns CDR1 MDHEN and CDR2 SYDVKM. The CDR3 runs 16 residues. The CDR3 reads CASSLGQGVADTEAFF. DNA for the CDR3: TGTGCCAGCAGTCTCGGACAGGGGGTAGCAGACACTGAAGCTTTCTTT.

This clone has only a few counts. This chain links TRBV7-9 with TRBJ2-2, with D unclear. Germline lookup yields CDR1 SEHNR and CDR2 FQNEAQ (reference sequence). This CDR3 is built from 15 residues. V lost 2 bases to trimming and J lost 1 base, with 8 bases between them. The CDR3 region has the DNA TGTGCCAGCAGCTTACTTAGGAGGAACACCGGGGAGCTGTTTTTT. Translating it yields CASSLLRRNTGELFF. The full variable domain, in which reference TRBV7-9 and TRBJ2-2 provide the parts outside the CDR3, is DTGVSQNPRHKITKRGQNVTFRCDPISEHNRLYWYRQTLGQGPEFLTYFQNEAQLEKSRLLSDRFSAERPKGSFSTLEIQRTEQGDSAMYLCASSLLRRNTGELFFGEGSRLTVL.

The gene calls are TRBV2 and TRBJ1-4, with 10 positions matching TRBD1. The ends lost 8 bases at V and 7 bases at J; junction bases unmatched: 7. This CDR3 is built from 14 residues. In germline, CDR1 is SNHLY, CDR2 FYNNEI. The DNA of the CDR3 is TGTGCCAGCGGAAACCGGGACAGGGGTGAAAAACTGTTTTTT. Translation gives CASGNRDRGEKLFF.

The rearrangement joins TRBV6-4 to TRBJ1-4; 10 bases map to TRBD1. CDR1 and CDR2 from the germline V gene are MRHNA and SNTAGT. V was clipped by 2 bases and J by 6 bases; unmatched bases: 6. This CDR3 has 16 amino acids. CDR3 residues: CASSDAPGTGDEKLFF. Here the CDR3 DNA reads TGTGCCAGCAGTGACGCTCCCGGGACAGGGGATGAAAAACTGTTTTTT.

This chain joins TRBV7-8 and TRBJ2-2; D might be TRBD2 (7 bases). V lost 10 bases and J 6 bases, leaving 21 bases between the germline ends. CDR3 length: 15 residues. Germline V lookup: CDR1 SGHVS, CDR2 FQNEAQ. The CDR3 here is CANTPGRGGAGELFF. CDR3 DNA: TGTGCCAACACCCCCGGCAGGGGAGGGGCCGGGGAGCTGTTTTTT.

The genes are TRBV7-9 and TRBJ2-7; TRBD2 aligns across 7 bases. Germline V gene data show CDR1 as SEHNR and CDR2 as FQNEAQ (reference sequence). J was trimmed by 6 bases and V by 5 bases; bases with no gene match: 13. The CDR3 is 15 amino acids. In nucleotides, the CDR3 is TGTGCCAGCAGCCCGTCCGGAGCGGGGCAGTCCGAGCAGTACTTC. It codes for CASSPSGAGQSEQYF.

The chain employs TRBV5-6 and TRBJ1-1; weak D call: TRBD1 (5 bases). From germline, CDR1 is SGHDT and CDR2 YYEEEE. V dropped 4 bases and J dropped 11 bases, with 12 bases sitting between them. There are 11 residues in the CDR3. The CDR3 DNA follows: TGTGCCAGCAGCCGAGGGACTAGGGCTTTCTTT. This gives the protein CASSRGTRAFF.

The rearrangement joins TRBV2 to TRBJ2-2; D might be TRBD2 (5 bases). The ends were cut back, 7 bases at V and 6 bases at J, with 12 bases in the middle. CDR1 is SNHLY, CDR2 FYNNEI, per germline. The CDR3 length is 13 residues. CDR3 sequence reads: CASTGVYSGELFF. Written as DNA, the CDR3 is TGTGCCAGCACCGGGGTGTATTCCGGGGAGCTGTTTTTT.

CDR3 in DNA: TGTGCCAGCTCACCATCCGGGACAGGGGGCTCCGAGCAGTACTTC. Protein product: CASSPSGTGGSEQYF. V and J are TRBV18 and TRBJ2-7, with 12 bases identical to TRBD1. Germline lookup yields CDR1 KGHSH and CDR2 LQKENI. The CDR3 length is 15 residues. V lost 2 bases, J lost 6 bases, and 5 bases stayed unmatched. The full variable domain, with the rest looked up from reference TRBV18 and TRBJ2-7, is NAGVMQNPRHLVRRRGQEARLRCSPMKGHSHVYWYRQLPEEGLKFMVYLQKENIIDESGMPKERFSAEFPKEGPSILRIQQVVRGDSAAYFCASSPSGTGGSEQYFGPGTRLTVT.

This clone was recorded only once. The chain carries TRBV5-1 and TRBJ2-3; 9 bases are a match to TRBD2. Germline V gene sequence: CDR1 SGHRS, CDR2 YFSETQ. The CDR3 consists of 17 residues. V shed 1 base and J 5 bases; nucleotides not matched to a gene: 11. The CDR3 loop reads CASSLLIGAGGVDTQYF. The CDR3 region has the DNA TGCGCCAGCAGCTTGCTAATAGGAGCGGGAGGTGTAGATACGCAGTATTTT.

This sequence joins TRBV4-1 and TRBJ1-1; D is ambiguous. There are 11 residues in the CDR3. Germline CDR1 reads MGHRA; CDR2 reads YSYEKL. With 4 bases removed from V and 3 bases from J, the gap between germline ends came to 3 bases. The CDR3 region is CASSLDTEAFF. The CDR3 DNA is TGCGCCAGCAGCCTAGACACTGAAGCTTTCTTT.

The J gene is TRBJ1-4, the V gene TRBV5-1; 10 nucleotides align to TRBD1. The CDR3 sequence is 16 residues long. V trimming: 4 bases; J trimming: 4 bases; junction bases outside the gene matches: 7. The germline V gene has CDR1 SGHRS and CDR2 YFSETQ. The CDR3 loop reads CASSPDRGLGNEKLFF. The CDR3 DNA is TGCGCCAGCAGCCCCGACAGGGGGCTAGGTAATGAAAAACTGTTTTTT.

CDR3 DNA sequence: TGTGCCAGCAGCCAAGATCGACAGCGCCAAGAGACCCAGTACTTC. Its protein is CASSQDRQRQETQYF. V is TRBV3-1 (or the pseudogene TRBV3-2) and J is TRBJ2-5; D is possibly TRBD1 (5 bases). V was shortened by 0 bases and J by 1 base, with 9 bases between the two germline ends. Germline CDR1 LGHDT, CDR2 YNNKEL (reference sequence). The CDR3 totals 15 residues.

CDR3 bases: TGTGCCAGCAGCAAAGGGGGGGGACAGGGACCGTACGAGCAGTACTTC. Its translation is CASSKGGGQGPYEQYF. This rearrangement joins TRBV21-1 to TRBJ2-7; the table's D call of TRBD1 was not tested on the DNA. TRBV21-1 is noted as a pseudogene. This CDR3 region has 16 residues.

J is TRBJ1-1 and V is TRBV4-1; the D gene is possibly TRBD1 (5 bases). Trimming cost V 4 bases and J 1 base, with 13 bases left between them. CDR1 MGHRA and CDR2 YSYEKL come from the germline V gene. This CDR3 comprises 15 residues. For the CDR3, the DNA is TGCGCCAGCAGCCTATGGGGGGGGGAGAACACTGAAGCTTTCTTT. It translates to CASSLWGGENTEAFF.

The rearrangement joins TRBV12-3 or TRBV12-4 to TRBJ1-5; perhaps TRBD1 as D (5 bases). V was pared by 5 bases and J by 6 bases, with 8 bases between. This CDR3 is built from 12 residues. The CDR3 coding sequence is TGTGCCAGCAGTGCAGGGCTTCAGCCCCAGCATTTT. Translated, it gives CASSAGLQPQHF.

V gene TRBV5-1 combines with J gene TRBJ1-6, with D tentatively TRBD1 (5 bases). Germline V gene lookup returns CDR1 SGHRS and CDR2 YFSETQ. Trimming left V 2 bases short and J 6 bases short, with 9 bases between. There are 14 residues in the CDR3. The CDR3 region is CASSFDRLNSPLHF. The CDR3 region has the DNA TGCGCCAGCAGCTTTGACAGACTTAATTCACCCCTCCACTTT.

The chain carries TRBV11-2 and TRBJ1-2; D remains ambiguous. Germline V gene data show CDR1 as SGHAT and CDR2 as FQNNGV. Trimming removed 1 base at V and 4 bases at J, with 7 bases between. The CDR3 has 13 residues. The CDR3 coding sequence is TGTGCCAGCAGCTTAGCGGCAGGCTATGGCTACACCTTC. This translates into CASSLAAGYGYTF.

The gene calls are TRBV5-1 and TRBJ1-4, with D hard to call. Germline CDR1 SGHRS, CDR2 YFSETQ. CDR3 length equals 11 residues. Trimming pared 0 bases from V and 14 bases from J, leaving 8 bases between. CDR3 loop: CASSLALFLFF. The CDR3 DNA reads as TGCGCCAGCAGCTTGGCCCTGTTCCTGTTTTTT.

This sequence joins TRBV27 and TRBJ2-3; 12 bases map to TRBD2. Unmatched junction bases numbered 10, after V lost 6 bases and J lost 3 bases. This CDR3 has 17 residues. Germline-derived CDR1 and CDR2 are MNHEY and SMNVEV (reference sequence). The CDR3 sequence: CASSIRASGRGTDTQYF. CDR3 nucleotide sequence: TGTGCCAGCAGCATTAGGGCTAGCGGGAGGGGAACAGATACGCAGTATTTT.